These T cell receptor beta chains were read from a single sample in a study of T cell responses to AZD1222 COVID-19 vaccine. Some clones are missing from TCRdb's copy, which holds only in-frame ones; the method was immunoSEQ multiplex PCR. Of approximately 140,000 clones listed, 90% are singletons. The input for sequencing was peripheral blood, taken on day 0 of AZD1222 vaccination. Source of these receptors: an adult in good health. CDR3s include the opening cysteine and the closing phenylalanine or tryptophan.

CSAWYTDTQYF	TRBV20-1
CASRDFVYSGTGSVAFF	TRBV2
CASSVEGPPDTQYF	TRBV2
CASSYSRGWGMNTEAFF	TRBV6-2/TRBV6-3
CASSLLSSTTSGNTIYF	TRBV7-6
CASSQEDTPGQTYNEQFF	TRBV4-2
CASSFVAGGSTDTQYF	TRBV28
CASSVETGVYEQFF	TRBV9
CASSPGREGVNYEQYF	TRBV7-9
CASGQTGIGSPLHF	TRBV12-5
CASSRKPLGAEGNQPQHF	TRBV3-1/TRBV3-2
CASSLAAGVIHEQYF	TRBV5-1
CASSYVETQYF	TRBV6-6
CASSSTGGNQPQHF	TRBV7-9
CASSSSTDTQYF	TRBV5-1
CASSRETGVSNEKLFF	TRBV18
CASSQAYRGTDYGYTF	TRBV4-3
CASSEQGRTYEQYF	TRBV19
CASSLRTGKQFF	TRBV3-1/TRBV3-2
CASSPAGDNSPLHF	TRBV18
CASSVANSNQPQHF	TRBV9
CASSSRDRTPYEQYF	TRBV19
CASSIRSGRAQAYNEQFF	TRBV19
CASSPMDRVGYEQYF	TRBV18